This T cell receptor (beta chain) was captured by sequencing in a study of blood T cell repertoires in COVID-19. Across the whole study: The United States, Italy and Spain were the sources of the acute and convalescent COVID-19 samples. PBMCs, B-cell-depleted T cells, or T cells provided the cDNA or gDNA that made up the material.

V was clipped by 3 bases and J by 7 bases; unmatched bases: 11. CDR1 is SGDLS and CDR2 is YYNGEE in the germline V gene. CDR3 size: 16 residues. Authors' methods: Estimated nucleated cell counts came from reference gene primer amplification. Sequenced by immunoSEQ multiplex PCR; TCRdb stores in-frame clones only, minus some. V, J and clone size are taken as reported in that table, and D and trimming were inferred from the DNA itself. Among some 20,000 clones listed, 60% to 85% were seen once. This TCR derives from a man at least 80 years old with acute or convalescent COVID-19. J is TRBJ2-2 and V is TRBV9, with 8 bases lining up with TRBD1. The source material was peripheral blood. CDR3 DNA sequence: TGTGCCAGCAGCGAGACGATCAGGGGGCAGAGCGGGGAGCTGTTTTTT. This encodes CASSETIRGQSGELFF.